This record covers a single TCR beta chain. From the 5' RACE reads, TCRdb lists one entry per CDR3 protein and no DNA. This listing includes about 550,000 distinct CDR3 sequences. These data originate in a study of T cells expressing NK-cell markers. This CDR3 spans 15 amino acids. This receptor was identified in a young man in good health. The chain links TRBV12-3 or TRBV12-4 to TRBJ2-1; TCRdb proposes TRBD1, but this gene call is untestable without DNA. Sequencing was done on a sample of blood T cells: a sorted CD56 or NKG2C T cell subset, CD4+ or CD8+ T cells, or bulk PBMC T cells (not recorded which). This CDR3 is CASSNTRDPPNEQFF.